The rows below give T cell receptor beta chains drawn from one sample of a study of blood T cell repertoires in COVID-19. TCRdb's copy holds only in-frame clones and misses some; the assay was immunoSEQ multiplex PCR. The table includes some 99,000 clones, nearly 90% detected once. The specimen was peripheral blood. The receptors stem from a man aged 65-85 years with acute or convalescent COVID-19. Both conserved end residues are part of each CDR3. A D gene is named only where the DNA matches it firmly. Not all rows give a size; the values are once, few, many and, for expanded clones, a class.

clone_size: NA; v_call: TRBV4-2; d_call: TRBD1; j_call: TRBJ2-7; cdr3_aa: CASSLGDRDYEQYF; cdr3_nt: TGTGCCAGCAGCTTGGGGGACAGGGACTACGAGCAGTACTTC
clone_size: NA; v_call: TRBV5-1; d_call: NA; j_call: TRBJ1-3; cdr3_aa: CASSEQGSPGNTIYF; cdr3_nt: TGCGCCAGCAGCGAACAGGGATCCCCTGGAAACACCATATATTTT
clone_size: NA; v_call: TRBV10-3; d_call: TRBD2; j_call: TRBJ2-3; cdr3_aa: CAISETSGAGTDTQYF; cdr3_nt: TGTGCCATCAGTGAGACTAGCGGGGCCGGCACAGATACGCAGTATTTT
clone_size: NA; v_call: TRBV3-1/TRBV3-2; d_call: TRBD1; j_call: TRBJ2-7; cdr3_aa: CASSRDSRYEQYF; cdr3_nt: TGTGCCAGCAGCCGGGACAGTAGATACGAGCAGTACTTC
clone_size: few; v_call: TRBV7-3; d_call: TRBD1; j_call: TRBJ2-7; cdr3_aa: CASSQTGGLDEQYF; cdr3_nt: TGTGCCAGCAGTCAAACAGGGGGTCTCGACGAGCAGTACTTC
clone_size: NA; v_call: TRBV9; d_call: TRBD1; j_call: TRBJ1-2; cdr3_aa: CASSPGTEPYGYTF; cdr3_nt: TGTGCCAGCAGCCCCGGGACAGAACCCTATGGCTACACCTTC
clone_size: NA; v_call: TRBV19; d_call: TRBD2; j_call: TRBJ2-5; cdr3_aa: CASSIRSGGAGETQYF; cdr3_nt: TGTGCCAGTAGTATTCGAAGCGGGGGGGCCGGAGAGACCCAGTACTTC
clone_size: NA; v_call: TRBV6-2/TRBV6-3; d_call: NA; j_call: TRBJ1-2; cdr3_aa: CASSYSGQHLGYGYTF; cdr3_nt: TGTGCCAGCAGTTACTCGGGCCAACATCTGGGCTATGGCTACACCTTC
clone_size: NA; v_call: TRBV9; d_call: NA; j_call: TRBJ1-1; cdr3_aa: CASSVAPGKSSGTEAFF; cdr3_nt: TGTGCCAGCAGCGTAGCGCCAGGGAAATCGAGTGGCACTGAAGCTTTCTTT
clone_size: NA; v_call: TRBV27; d_call: TRBD2; j_call: TRBJ2-3; cdr3_aa: CASRTSGGATDTQYF; cdr3_nt: TGTGCCAGCAGGACTAGCGGGGGGGCCACAGATACGCAGTATTTT
clone_size: NA; v_call: TRBV10-1; d_call: NA; j_call: TRBJ2-3; cdr3_aa: CASSEESGDTQYF; cdr3_nt: TGCGCCAGCAGTGAGGAGTCCGGAGATACGCAGTATTTT
clone_size: NA; v_call: TRBV15; d_call: NA; j_call: TRBJ1-1; cdr3_aa: CATSRDMAGANTEAFF; cdr3_nt: TGTGCCACCAGCAGAGATATGGCAGGGGCAAACACTGAAGCTTTCTTT
clone_size: NA; v_call: TRBV19; d_call: NA; j_call: TRBJ1-5; cdr3_aa: CASSRQQGGNSNQPQHF; cdr3_nt: TGTGCCAGTAGTCGGCAACAGGGAGGGAATAGCAATCAGCCCCAGCATTTT
clone_size: NA; v_call: TRBV11-3; d_call: NA; j_call: TRBJ2-1; cdr3_aa: CASSESPGNDEQFF; cdr3_nt: TGTGCCAGCAGCGAAAGCCCGGGTAACGATGAGCAGTTCTTC
clone_size: NA; v_call: TRBV19; d_call: NA; j_call: TRBJ1-4; cdr3_aa: CASSKSTGHEKLFF; cdr3_nt: TGTGCCAGTAGTAAGAGTACCGGTCATGAAAAACTGTTTTTT
clone_size: NA; v_call: TRBV19; d_call: NA; j_call: TRBJ1-1; cdr3_aa: CASSMGPVAEAFF; cdr3_nt: TGTGCCAGTAGTATGGGCCCGGTGGCTGAAGCTTTCTTT
clone_size: NA; v_call: TRBV6-1; d_call: TRBD1; j_call: TRBJ2-1; cdr3_aa: CASSEAETGTNEQFF; cdr3_nt: TGTGCCAGCAGTGAAGCTGAGACAGGGACCAATGAGCAGTTCTTC
clone_size: NA; v_call: TRBV7-6; d_call: NA; j_call: TRBJ2-2; cdr3_aa: CASRGRRDTGELFF; cdr3_nt: TGTGCCAGCAGGGGGCGGAGAGACACCGGGGAGCTGTTTTTT
clone_size: NA; v_call: TRBV6-5; d_call: NA; j_call: TRBJ1-5; cdr3_aa: CASSPARGQPQHF; cdr3_nt: TGTGCCAGCAGTCCCGCGCGGGGTCAGCCCCAGCATTTT
clone_size: NA; v_call: TRBV28; d_call: TRBD1; j_call: TRBJ2-5; cdr3_aa: CASSRTGILETQYF; cdr3_nt: TGTGCCAGCAGTCGGACAGGGATCTTGGAGACCCAGTACTTC
clone_size: NA; v_call: TRBV5-1; d_call: TRBD1; j_call: TRBJ2-3; cdr3_aa: CASSSNRGISTDTQYF; cdr3_nt: TGCGCCAGCAGCTCAAACAGGGGGATAAGCACAGATACGCAGTATTTT
clone_size: NA; v_call: TRBV3-1/TRBV3-2; d_call: NA; j_call: TRBJ1-5; cdr3_aa: CASSQDNRENQPQHF; cdr3_nt: TGTGCCAGCAGCCAAGATAACAGGGAGAATCAGCCCCAGCATTTT
clone_size: NA; v_call: TRBV2; d_call: TRBD1; j_call: TRBJ1-6; cdr3_aa: CASSVGQGGSPLHF; cdr3_nt: TGTGCCAGCAGTGTAGGACAGGGGGGTTCACCCCTCCACTTT
clone_size: NA; v_call: TRBV14; d_call: NA; j_call: TRBJ1-4; cdr3_aa: CASSQSGYNEKLFF; cdr3_nt: TGTGCCAGCAGCCAATCAGGCTATAATGAAAAACTGTTTTTT
clone_size: NA; v_call: TRBV21-1; d_call: NA; j_call: TRBJ2-7; cdr3_aa: CASSIGVEATYEQYF; cdr3_nt: TGTGCCAGCAGCATTGGGGTGGAGGCTACCTACGAGCAGTACTTC
clone_size: once; v_call: TRBV7-9; d_call: TRBD1; j_call: TRBJ1-1; cdr3_aa: CASSLTGGSEAFF; cdr3_nt: TGTGCCAGCAGCCTGACAGGGGGCTCTGAAGCTTTCTTT
clone_size: NA; v_call: TRBV19; d_call: TRBD1; j_call: TRBJ1-1; cdr3_aa: CASQTDRANTEAFF; cdr3_nt: TGTGCCAGTCAGACGGACAGGGCGAACACTGAAGCTTTCTTT
clone_size: once; v_call: TRBV20-1; d_call: NA; j_call: TRBJ2-3; cdr3_aa: CSASRGNTDTQYF; cdr3_nt: TGCAGTGCTAGTAGGGGGAACACAGATACGCAGTATTTT